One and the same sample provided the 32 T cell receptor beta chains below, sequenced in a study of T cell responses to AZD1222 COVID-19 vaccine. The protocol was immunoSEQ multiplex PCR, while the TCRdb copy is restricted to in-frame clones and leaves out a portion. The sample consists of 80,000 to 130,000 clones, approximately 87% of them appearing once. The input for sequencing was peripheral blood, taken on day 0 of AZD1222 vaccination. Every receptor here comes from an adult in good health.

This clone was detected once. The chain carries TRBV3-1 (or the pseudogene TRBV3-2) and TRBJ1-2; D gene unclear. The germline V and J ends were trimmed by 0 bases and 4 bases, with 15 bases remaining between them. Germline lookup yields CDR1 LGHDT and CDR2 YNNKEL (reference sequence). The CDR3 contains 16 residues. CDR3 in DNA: TGTGCCAGCAGCCAAGAAGCCCTAACTGGGGTCTATGGCTACACCTTC. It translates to CASSQEALTGVYGYTF.

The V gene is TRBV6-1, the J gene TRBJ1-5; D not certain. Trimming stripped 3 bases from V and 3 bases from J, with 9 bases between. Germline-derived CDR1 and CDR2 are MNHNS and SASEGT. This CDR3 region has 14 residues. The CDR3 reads CASSDASVNQPQHF. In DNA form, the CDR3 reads TGTGCCAGCAGTGATGCGTCAGTCAATCAGCCCCAGCATTTT.

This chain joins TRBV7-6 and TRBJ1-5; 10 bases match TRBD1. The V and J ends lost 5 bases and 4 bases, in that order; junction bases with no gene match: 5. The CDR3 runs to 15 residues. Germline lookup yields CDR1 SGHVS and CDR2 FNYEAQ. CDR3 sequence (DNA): TGTGCCAGCAGCGCGGCGGGACAGGGGAATCAGCCCCAGCATTTT. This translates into CASSAAGQGNQPQHF.

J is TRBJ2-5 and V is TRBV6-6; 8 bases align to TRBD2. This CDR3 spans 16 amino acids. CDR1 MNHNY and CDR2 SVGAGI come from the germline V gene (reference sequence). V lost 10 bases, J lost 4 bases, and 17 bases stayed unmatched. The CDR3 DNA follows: TGTGCCACCTCTCCTCGGATGACTCGGGGGGGAGAGACCCAGTACTTC. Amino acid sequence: CATSPRMTRGGETQYF.

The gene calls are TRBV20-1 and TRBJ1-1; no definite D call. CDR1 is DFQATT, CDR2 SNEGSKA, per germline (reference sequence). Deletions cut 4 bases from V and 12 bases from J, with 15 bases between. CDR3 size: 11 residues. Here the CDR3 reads CSAKIGEWTFF. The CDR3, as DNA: TGCAGTGCTAAAATAGGTGAATGGACTTTCTTT.

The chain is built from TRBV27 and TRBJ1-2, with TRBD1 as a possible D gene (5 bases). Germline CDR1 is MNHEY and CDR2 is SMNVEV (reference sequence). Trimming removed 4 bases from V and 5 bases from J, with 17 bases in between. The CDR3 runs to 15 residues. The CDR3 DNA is TGTGCCAGCAGTTACACCCCGGGACCCCCTTATGGCTACACCTTC. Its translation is CASSYTPGPPYGYTF.

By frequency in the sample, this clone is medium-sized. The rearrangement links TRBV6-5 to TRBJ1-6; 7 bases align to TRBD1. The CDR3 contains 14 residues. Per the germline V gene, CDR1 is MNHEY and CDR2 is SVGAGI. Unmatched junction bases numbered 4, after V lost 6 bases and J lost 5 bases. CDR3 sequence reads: CASRYRGNNSPLHF. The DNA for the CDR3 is TGTGCCAGCAGATACAGGGGTAATAATTCACCCCTCCACTTT.

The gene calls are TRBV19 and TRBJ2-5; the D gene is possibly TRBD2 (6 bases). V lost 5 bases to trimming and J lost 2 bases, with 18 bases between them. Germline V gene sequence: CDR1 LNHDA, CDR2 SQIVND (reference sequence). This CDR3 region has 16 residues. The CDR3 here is CASSPTWQGGQETQYF. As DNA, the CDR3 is TGTGCCAGTAGTCCGACCTGGCAGGGAGGACAAGAGACCCAGTACTTC.

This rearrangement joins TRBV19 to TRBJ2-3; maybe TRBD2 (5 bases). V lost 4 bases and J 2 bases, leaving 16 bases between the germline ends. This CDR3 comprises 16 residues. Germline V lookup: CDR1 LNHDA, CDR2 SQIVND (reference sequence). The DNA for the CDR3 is TGTGCCAGTAGTAAAACTGGACGGGGAGTCACAGATACGCAGTATTTT. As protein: CASSKTGRGVTDTQYF.

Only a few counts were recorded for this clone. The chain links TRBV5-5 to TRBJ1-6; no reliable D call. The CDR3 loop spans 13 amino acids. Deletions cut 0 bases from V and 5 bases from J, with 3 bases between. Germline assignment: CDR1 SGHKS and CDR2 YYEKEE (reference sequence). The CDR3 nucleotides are TGTGCCAGCAGCTTGGGGGATAATTCACCCCTCCACTTT. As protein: CASSLGDNSPLHF.

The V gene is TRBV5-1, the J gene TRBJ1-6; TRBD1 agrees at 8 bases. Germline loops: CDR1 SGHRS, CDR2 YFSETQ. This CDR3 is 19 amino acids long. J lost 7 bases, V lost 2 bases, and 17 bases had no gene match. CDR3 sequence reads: CASSLDDAGTGGENSPLHF. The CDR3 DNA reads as TGCGCCAGCAGCTTAGACGATGCCGGGACAGGAGGGGAAAATTCACCCCTCCACTTT.

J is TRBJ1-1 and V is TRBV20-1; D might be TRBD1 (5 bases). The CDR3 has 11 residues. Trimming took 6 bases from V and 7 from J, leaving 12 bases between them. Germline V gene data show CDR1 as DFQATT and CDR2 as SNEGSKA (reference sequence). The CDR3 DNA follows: TGCAGTGCCCCGGACCAGGGTGAAGCTTTCTTT. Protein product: CSAPDQGEAFF.

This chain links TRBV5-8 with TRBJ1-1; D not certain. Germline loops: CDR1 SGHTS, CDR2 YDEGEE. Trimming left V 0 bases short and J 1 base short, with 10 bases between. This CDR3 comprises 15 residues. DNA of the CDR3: TGTGCCAGCAGCTTGGCCGACGACGGGAACACTGAAGCTTTCTTT. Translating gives CASSLADDGNTEAFF. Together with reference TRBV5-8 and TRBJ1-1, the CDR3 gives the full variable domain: EAGVTQSPTHLIKTRGQQATLRCSPISGHTSVYWYQQALGLGLQFLLWYDEGEERNRGNFPPRFSGRQFPNYSSELNVNALELEDSALYLCASSLADDGNTEAFFGQGTRLTVV.

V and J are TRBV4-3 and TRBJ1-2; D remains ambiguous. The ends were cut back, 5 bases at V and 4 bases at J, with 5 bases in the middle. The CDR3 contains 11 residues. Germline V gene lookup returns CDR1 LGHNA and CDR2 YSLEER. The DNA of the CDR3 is TGCGCCAGCAGCTCCCGCTATGGCTACACCTTC. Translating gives CASSSRYGYTF.

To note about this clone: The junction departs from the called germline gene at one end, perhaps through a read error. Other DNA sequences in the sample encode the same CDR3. Here the CDR3 DNA reads TGTGCCAGCTCCCCACAGGGGTTTAACACTGAAGCTTTCTTT. Its protein is CASSPQGFNTEAFF. The rearrangement joins TRBV18 to TRBJ1-1, with TRBD1 identical over 7 bases. The CDR3 covers 14 residues. CDR1 is KGHSH, CDR2 LQKENI, per germline.

The CDR3 protein is CASSGAAEGTDTQYF. Written as DNA, the CDR3 is TGTGCCAGCAGTGGCGCGGCAGAGGGAACAGATACGCAGTATTTT. V is TRBV28 and J is TRBJ2-3, with D possibly matching TRBD2 (5 bases). Germline V lookup: CDR1 MDHEN, CDR2 SYDVKM. The CDR3 length is 15 residues. Trimming left V 5 bases short and J 3 bases short, with 15 bases between.

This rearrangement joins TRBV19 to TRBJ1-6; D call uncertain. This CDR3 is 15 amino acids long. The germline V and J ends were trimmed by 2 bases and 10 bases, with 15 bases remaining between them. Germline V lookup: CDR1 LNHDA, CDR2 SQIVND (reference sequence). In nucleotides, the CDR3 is TGTGCCAGTAGTATAAATCCCGAGGCGAGCTCACCCCTCCACTTT. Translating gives CASSINPEASSPLHF.

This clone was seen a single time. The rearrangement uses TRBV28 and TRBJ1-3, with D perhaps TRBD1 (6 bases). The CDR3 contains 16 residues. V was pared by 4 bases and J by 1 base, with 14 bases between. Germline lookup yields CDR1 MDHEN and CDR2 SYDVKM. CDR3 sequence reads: CASSSIQGASGNTIYF. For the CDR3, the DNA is TGTGCCAGCAGTTCCATACAGGGAGCTTCTGGAAACACCATATATTTT. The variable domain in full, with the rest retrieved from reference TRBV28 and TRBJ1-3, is DVKVTQSSRYLVKRTGEKVFLECVQDMDHENMFWYRQDPGLGLRLIYFSYDVKMKEKGDIPEGYSVSREKKERFSLILESASTNQTSMYLCASSSIQGASGNTIYFGEGSWLTVV.

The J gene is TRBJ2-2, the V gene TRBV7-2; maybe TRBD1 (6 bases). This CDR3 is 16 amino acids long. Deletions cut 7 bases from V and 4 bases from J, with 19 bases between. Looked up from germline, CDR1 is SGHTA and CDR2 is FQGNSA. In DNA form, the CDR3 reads TGTGCCAGCACTAACTTTACAGGGTCGGCCACCGGGGAGCTGTTTTTT. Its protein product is CASTNFTGSATGELFF.

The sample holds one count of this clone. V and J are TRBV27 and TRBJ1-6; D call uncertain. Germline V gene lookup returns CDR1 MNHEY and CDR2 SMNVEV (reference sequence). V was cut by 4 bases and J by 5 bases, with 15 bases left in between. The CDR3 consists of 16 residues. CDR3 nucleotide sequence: TGTGCCAGCAGTTGGTACGGGTTGGGAGATAATTCACCCCTCCACTTT. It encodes CASSWYGLGDNSPLHF.

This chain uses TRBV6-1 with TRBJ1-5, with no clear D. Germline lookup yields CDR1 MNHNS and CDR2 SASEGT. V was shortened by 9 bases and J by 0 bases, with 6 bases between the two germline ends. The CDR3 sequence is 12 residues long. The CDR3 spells CASHDSNQPQHF. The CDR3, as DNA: TGTGCCAGTCACGATAGCAATCAGCCCCAGCATTTT.

The CDR3 DNA follows: TGTGCCAGCAGCCAGGACAGGGCGAACACTGAAGCTTTCTTT. Protein: CASSQDRANTEAFF. The chain recombines TRBV16 with TRBJ1-1, with 8 bases aligning to TRBD1. The CDR3 runs 14 residues. Looked up from germline, CDR1 is KGHSY and CDR2 is FQNENV. V shed 3 bases and J 1 base; nucleotides not matched to a gene: 1.

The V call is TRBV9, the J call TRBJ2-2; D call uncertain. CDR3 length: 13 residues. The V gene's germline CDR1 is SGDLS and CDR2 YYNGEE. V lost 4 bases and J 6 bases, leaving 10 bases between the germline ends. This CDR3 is CASSPPLPGELFF. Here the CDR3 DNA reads TGTGCCAGCAGCCCCCCCTTACCCGGGGAGCTGTTTTTT.

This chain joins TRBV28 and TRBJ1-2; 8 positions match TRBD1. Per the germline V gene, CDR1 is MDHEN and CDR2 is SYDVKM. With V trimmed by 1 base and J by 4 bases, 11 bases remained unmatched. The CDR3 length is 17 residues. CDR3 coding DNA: TGTGCCAGCAGTTTATTCGGGCGGCAGGGGGCCTTCTATGGCTACACCTTC. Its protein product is CASSLFGRQGAFYGYTF.

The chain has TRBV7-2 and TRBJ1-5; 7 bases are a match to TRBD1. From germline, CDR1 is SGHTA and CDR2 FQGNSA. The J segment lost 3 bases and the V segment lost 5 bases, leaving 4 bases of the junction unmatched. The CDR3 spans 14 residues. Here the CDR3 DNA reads TGTGCCAGCAGCACAGGACAGGCCAATCAGCCCCAGCATTTT. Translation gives CASSTGQANQPQHF.

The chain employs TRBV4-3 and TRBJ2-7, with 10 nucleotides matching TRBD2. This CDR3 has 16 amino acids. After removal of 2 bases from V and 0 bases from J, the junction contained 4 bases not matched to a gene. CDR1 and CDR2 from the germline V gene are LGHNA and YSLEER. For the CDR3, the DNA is TGCGCCAGCAGCCAACGTAGCGGGGGGCTCTCCTACGAGCAGTACTTC. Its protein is CASSQRSGGLSYEQYF.

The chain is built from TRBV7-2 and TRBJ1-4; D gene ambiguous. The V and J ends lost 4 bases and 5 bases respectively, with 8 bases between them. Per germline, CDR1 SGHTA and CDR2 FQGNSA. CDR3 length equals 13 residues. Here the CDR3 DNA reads TGTGCCAGCAGCTCGGGTTTAAATGAAAAACTGTTTTTT. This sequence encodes CASSSGLNEKLFF.

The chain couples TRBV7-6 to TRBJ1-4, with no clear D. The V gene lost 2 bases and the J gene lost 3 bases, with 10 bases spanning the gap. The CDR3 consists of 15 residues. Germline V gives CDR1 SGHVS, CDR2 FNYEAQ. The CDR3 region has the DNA TGTGCCAGCAGCTTAAATCCGAAGTCTAATGAAAAACTGTTTTTT. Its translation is CASSLNPKSNEKLFF.

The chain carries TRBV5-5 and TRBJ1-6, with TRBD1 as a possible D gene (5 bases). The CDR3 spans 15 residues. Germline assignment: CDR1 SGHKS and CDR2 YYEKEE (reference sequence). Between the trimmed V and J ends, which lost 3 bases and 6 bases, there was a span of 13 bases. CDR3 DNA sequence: TGTGCCAGCAGCTCACCAGGGTGGGGTAATTCACCCCTCCACTTT. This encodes CASSSPGWGNSPLHF.

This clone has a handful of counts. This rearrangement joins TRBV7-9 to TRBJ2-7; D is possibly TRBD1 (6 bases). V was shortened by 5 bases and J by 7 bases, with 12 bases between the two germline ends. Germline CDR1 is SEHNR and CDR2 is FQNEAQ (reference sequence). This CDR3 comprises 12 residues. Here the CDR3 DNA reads TGTGCCAGCAGCCTGGACAGCTTAGAGCAGTACTTC. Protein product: CASSLDSLEQYF.

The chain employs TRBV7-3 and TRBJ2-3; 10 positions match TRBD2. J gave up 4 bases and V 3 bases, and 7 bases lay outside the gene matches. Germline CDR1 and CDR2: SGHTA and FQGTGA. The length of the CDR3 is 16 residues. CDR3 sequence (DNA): TGTGCCAGCAGCTTGTTGGTAGCGGGGGGTCCAGATACGCAGTATTTT. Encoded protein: CASSLLVAGGPDTQYF. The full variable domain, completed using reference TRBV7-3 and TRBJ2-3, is GAGVSQTPSNKVTEKGKYVELRCDPISGHTALYWYRQSLGQGPEFLIYFQGTGAADDSGLPNDRFFAVRPEGSVSTLKIQRTERGDSAVYLCASSLLVAGGPDTQYFGPGTRLTVL.

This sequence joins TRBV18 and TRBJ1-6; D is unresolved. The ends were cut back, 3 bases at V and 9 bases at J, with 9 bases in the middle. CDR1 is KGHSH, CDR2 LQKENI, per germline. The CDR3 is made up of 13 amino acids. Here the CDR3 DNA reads TGTGCCAGCTCACCTACAATAGCTTCACCCCTCCACTTT. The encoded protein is CASSPTIASPLHF.